The clone carrying this TCR beta chain was counted at least ten times. What it binds is not known. RNA transcripts gave rise to amplified TCR beta CDR3 regions. The TCR CDR3 first-round RT-PCR relied on the HTBI primer set. Each CDR3 protein gets one entry after TCRdb re-called the multiplex PCR reads with MiXCR. Of around 240,000 distinct CDR3 sequences in the sample, 16% were seen once. Ophthalmopathy in the patients scored at least 3 on Clinical Activity Score and at least 4 on NOSPECS grade, lasting under 3 months. Uncontrolled infection, other autoimmune disease, pregnancy or lactation excluded patients. Trimming pared 7 bases from V and 2 bases from J, leaving 8 bases between. The germline V gene has CDR1 MNHNS and CDR2 SASEGT. This CDR3 spans 13 amino acids. This entry belongs to a study of T cells in Graves' hyperthyroidism and ophthalmopathy. The overall study: Peripheral blood samples were taken at initial diagnosis, prior to any treatment.

Whole-study results and caveats: Most expanded thyroid clonotypes above 0.001 also appeared in blood.

This clonotype was sampled from a young woman with Graves' ophthalmopathy. The chain employs TRBV6-1 and TRBJ2-2; D is unclear. The material sequenced was blood. This CDR3 is CASKGSNTGELFF. CDR3 in DNA: TGTGCCAGCAAGGGCAGTAACACCGGGGAGCTGTTTTTT.